This T cell receptor (beta chain) stems from a study of CD8 T cells in ankylosing spondylitis. This clonotype was detected many times. The junction shows a germline mismatch at one end, possibly a read error. Germline CDR1 reads SSHAT; CDR2 reads FNYEAQ (reference sequence). The CDR3 contains 14 residues. TCRdb passed the 5' RACE reads through MiXCR, listing each CDR3 protein once. The profile shows just under 95,000 distinct CDR3 sequences, about 8.1% of them singletons. This receptor was obtained from a male donor with ankylosing spondylitis or in good health (not recorded which). Sequenced: blood, either unsorted or a sorted T cell fraction (not recorded which). The rearrangement uses TRBV7-7 and TRBJ2-2; D tentatively reads TRBD1 or TRBD2 (5 bases each). The CDR3 region has the DNA TGTGCTAGCAGCTTGGGGGACAACACCGGGGAGCTGTTTTTT. Residues: CASSLGDNTGELFF.